A single sample is the source of the 2 T cell receptor beta chains below, sequenced in a study of blood T cell repertoires in COVID-19. The protocol was immunoSEQ multiplex PCR, while the TCRdb copy is restricted to in-frame clones and leaves out a portion. The sample holds roughly 160,000 clones, roughly 80% seen once. The sequencing input was peripheral blood. Source of these receptors: a man younger than 30 with active or convalescent COVID-19.

This chain uses TRBV3-1 (or the pseudogene TRBV3-2) with TRBJ1-1, with a possible D match to TRBD1 (6 bases). The V end was cut by 1 base, the J end by 7 bases, with 10 bases between. CDR3 length: 13 amino acids. Germline CDR1 is LGHDT and CDR2 is YNNKEL (reference sequence). The CDR3 sequence: CASSQAGAVEAFF. CDR3 nucleotides: TGTGCCAGCAGCCAAGCAGGGGCTGTTGAAGCTTTCTTT.

V is TRBV7-6 and J is TRBJ1-5; possibly TRBD1 for D (6 bases). The CDR3 is 15 residues long. V was shortened by 0 bases and J by 5 bases, with 11 bases between the two germline ends. Per germline, CDR1 SGHVS and CDR2 FNYEAQ. CDR3 region: CASSLALAGDQPQHF. DNA for the CDR3: TGTGCCAGCAGCTTAGCGCTGGCAGGGGATCAGCCCCAGCATTTT.